Each of the 6 T cell receptor beta chains below was sequenced from the same sample in a study of T cells in Graves' hyperthyroidism and ophthalmopathy. The investigators amplified TCR beta CDR3 regions from RNA transcripts. During a first-round RT-PCR of the TCR CDR3, the HTBI primer set was used. From the multiplex PCR reads, TCRdb called clonotypes with MiXCR, one entry per CDR3 protein. This table has approximately 620,000 distinct CDR3 sequences, approximately 13% appearing once. Input material: blood. These receptors came from a woman younger than 45 with Graves' hyperthyroidism that later progressed to Graves' ophthalmopathy.

For this clonotype: The junction differs from germline at one of its ends, possibly a read error. The rearrangement links TRBV3-1 to TRBJ1-1; possible D gene TRBD1, 5 bases. There are 14 residues in the CDR3. Germline V gene sequence: CDR1 LGHDT, CDR2 YNNKEL (reference sequence). The CDR3 sequence: CAISQDSRVTEAFF. In DNA form, the CDR3 reads TGTGCCATCAGCCAAGATTCCAGGGTCACTGAAGCTTTCTTT.

This clonotype was detected ten times or more. V usage is TRBV5-1 and J usage is TRBJ2-7; 10 bases are shared with TRBD2. V lost 4 bases and J lost 3; bases outside the gene matches: 7. Germline V gene sequence: CDR1 SGHRS, CDR2 YFSETQ. The CDR3 is 15 residues long. CDR3 in amino acids: CASSPGLAVIYEQYF. Here the CDR3 DNA reads TGCGCCAGCAGCCCTGGACTAGCGGTAATCTACGAGCAGTACTTC.

This clonotype was observed many times. V is TRBV12-3 or TRBV12-4 and J is TRBJ2-7; 13 nucleotides match TRBD2. V lost 5 bases, J lost 2 bases, and 3 bases stayed unmatched. This CDR3 comprises 15 residues. The CDR3 DNA reads TGTGCCAGCAGTGCCGGGACTAGCGGGGCCTACGAGCAGTACTTC. It yields the protein CASSAGTSGAYEQYF.

The genes are TRBV4-2 and TRBJ1-2; D not resolved. Germline CDR1 LGHNA, CDR2 YNFKEQ. There are 14 residues in the CDR3. Trimming took 4 bases from V and 4 from J, leaving 13 bases between them. The CDR3 nucleotides are TGTGCCAGCAGCCGGACGGGTAGCGGCTATGGCTACACCTTC. Encoded protein: CASSRTGSGYGYTF.

This clonotype appeared a single time. One end of the junction does not line up with germline, which may come from a read error. This chain joins TRBV27 and TRBJ2-5; TRBD2 matches at 7 bases. CDR3 length: 15 amino acids. CDR1 MNHEY and CDR2 SMNVEV come from the germline V gene (reference sequence). Here the CDR3 reads CASSVSSGTPETQYF. The CDR3 region has the DNA TGTGCCAGCAGTGTATCGAGCGGGACCCCAGAGACCCAGTACTTC.

This clonotype was observed at least ten times. The V call is TRBV29-1, the J call TRBJ2-5, with a possible D match to TRBD1 (6 bases). The germline V gene encodes CDR1 SQVTM and CDR2 ANQGSEA. CDR3 length: 13 amino acids. Between the trimmed V and J ends, which lost 7 bases and 3 bases, there was a span of 15 bases. CDR3 protein: CSAQGHYEETQYF. As DNA, the CDR3 is TGCAGCGCCCAGGGACATTACGAAGAGACCCAGTACTTC.